The source of this T cell receptor (beta chain) is a study of blood T cell repertoires in COVID-19. This clone was counted only a few times. This CDR3 is also generated by other DNA sequences in the sample. Sequencing was performed with immunoSEQ multiplex PCR; in TCRdb, only in-frame clones are kept and a portion is missing. Counted here are about 140,000 clones, about 83% occurring once; the ten biggest clones make up more than 1.5%. The germline CDR1 and CDR2 sequences are MNHEY and SVGAGI. Trimming took off 2 bases at V and 1 base at J, with 8 bases between the two ends. This CDR3 comprises 15 residues.

The rearrangement links TRBV6-5 to TRBJ2-2; D may be TRBD1 (6 bases). Specimen: peripheral blood. The TCR comes from a human donor in a cohort sampled during active COVID-19. This CDR3 reads CASSYEGVNTGELFF. The CDR3 nucleotides are TGTGCCAGCAGTTACGAGGGGGTGAACACCGGGGAGCTGTTTTTT.